The clone carrying this T cell receptor beta chain came up a few times. The data derive from a study of blood T cells in healthy people across ages. About the research overall: With template switching, about one barcoded beta molecule was captured per two T cells.

A J-beta primer mix and a sample-barcoded 5' primer were used in a second PCR of about 7 to 11 cycles. Carrying 12 random nucleotides, a template-switch adaptor labeled each individual cDNA molecule. TCRdb used MiXCR to reprocess the 5' RACE reads, holding one entry per CDR3 protein. Of some 1.7 million distinct CDR3 sequences listed, over 25% are singletons. The origin of this receptor is a woman in her twenties or thirties in good health. The sample was blood.

CDR3 sequence: CASSPTSGVVTDTQYF. CDR3 DNA: TGCGCCAGCAGCCCCACTAGCGGGGTTGTCACAGATACGCAGTATTTT. V gene TRBV5-1 combines with J gene TRBJ2-3; 10 bases match TRBD2. The CDR3 has 16 amino acids. Germline V gene lookup returns CDR1 SGHRS and CDR2 YFSETQ. The V gene end was trimmed by 4 bases and the J gene end by 2 bases; junction bases not matched to a gene: 7.